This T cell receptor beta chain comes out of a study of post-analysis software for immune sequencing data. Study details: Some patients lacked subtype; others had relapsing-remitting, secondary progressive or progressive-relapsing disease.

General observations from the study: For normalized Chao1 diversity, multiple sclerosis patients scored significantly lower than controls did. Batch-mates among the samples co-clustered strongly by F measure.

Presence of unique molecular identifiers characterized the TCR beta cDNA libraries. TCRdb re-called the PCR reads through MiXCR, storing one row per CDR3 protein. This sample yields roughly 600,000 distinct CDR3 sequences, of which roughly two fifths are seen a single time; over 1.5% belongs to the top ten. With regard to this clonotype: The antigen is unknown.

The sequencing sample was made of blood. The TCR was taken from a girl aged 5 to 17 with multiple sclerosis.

CDR3 nucleotide sequence: TGTGCCAGCACCCACCGGGGTTCGGCCTACGAGCAGTACTTC. As protein: CASTHRGSAYEQYF. The V and J genes are TRBV5-7 and TRBJ2-4; D might be TRBD2 (5 bases). The end of the DNA fits TRBJ2-7 better, so the J call may be wrong. TRBV5-7 is reported as an ORF; its role is uncertain. This CDR3 contains 14 residues.